The 5 T cell receptor beta chains listed next were all sequenced from one sample in a study of shared clonotypes between healthy human individuals. TCRdb's copy holds only in-frame clones and misses some; the assay was immunoSEQ multiplex PCR. In the table there are fewer than 600,000 clones, 79% of which are singletons. Source material: PBMCs. All receptors come from a woman between 35 and 50 years old in good health. Some clones in this sample may be carry-over from other donors' samples.

J is TRBJ2-4 and V is TRBV4-2, with 11 bases lining up with TRBD2. This CDR3 region has 21 residues. The J segment lost 2 bases and the V segment lost 0 bases, leaving 15 bases of the junction unmatched. The germline V gene encodes CDR1 LGHNA and CDR2 YNFKEQ. CDR3: CASSQDDELAGDVWSKNIQYF. CDR3 sequence (DNA): TGTGCCAGCAGCCAAGACGACGAACTAGCGGGAGATGTGTGGTCCAAAAACATTCAGTACTTC.

This sequence joins TRBV4-2 and TRBJ2-5; D is possibly TRBD2 (5 bases). There are 16 residues in the CDR3. V lost 5 bases, J lost 2 bases, and 18 bases lay in between. From germline, CDR1 is LGHNA and CDR2 YNFKEQ. CDR3 in amino acids: CASSGLQAGGQETQYF. The CDR3 coding sequence is TGTGCCAGCAGCGGACTCCAAGCAGGTGGGCAAGAGACCCAGTACTTC.

The chain carries TRBV6-5 and TRBJ2-1, with 9 bases fitting TRBD2. Per germline, CDR1 MNHEY and CDR2 SVGAGI. CDR3 length: 13 amino acids. Trimming removed 10 bases from V and 6 bases from J; junction bases left unmatched: 7. CDR3 nucleotides: TGTGCCACCAGACTAGCGGCAGCCAATGAGCAGTTCTTC. Its translation is CATRLAAANEQFF.

This clone came up a few times. The chain combines TRBV5-1 with TRBJ2-7; the match to TRBD1 covers 9 bases. Trimming at V came to 4 bases and at J to 5 bases, leaving 7 bases not matched to a gene. CDR1 and CDR2 from the germline V gene are SGHRS and YFSETQ. The CDR3 loop spans 14 amino acids. The CDR3 sequence: CASSDIQGADEQYF. DNA of the CDR3: TGCGCCAGCAGCGATATACAGGGGGCGGACGAGCAGTACTTC.

This chain connects TRBV5-4 to TRBJ2-1; maybe TRBD1 (5 bases). V gave up 0 bases and J gave up 4 bases, with 14 bases separating them. The CDR3 covers 16 residues. The germline V gene encodes CDR1 SGHNT and CDR2 YYREEE (reference sequence). The CDR3 protein is CASSLGSGASYNEQFF. The CDR3 DNA reads as TGTGCCAGCAGCTTGGGGTCTGGGGCTAGTTACAATGAGCAGTTCTTC.